One sample yielded the 27 T cell receptor beta chains listed below, sequenced in a study of CD8+CD57+ T cells in acquired aplastic anemia (dated by TCRdb to 2017 to 2018). Sequencing was performed on an Illumina HiSeq 2000. TCR beta VDJ combination and CDR3 sequence profiling used genomic DNA as the template. TCRdb applied fastp at Q25 and MiXCR to the public reads, then kept only in-frame beta chains. Rows with a matching CDR3 protein are joined into one entry that keeps the most common DNA and genes. Present in this sample are under 350,000 distinct CDR3 sequences, about 50% of which were seen just once. Roughly 1.3% of the sample comes from the top ten. Patients chosen for sequencing had shown expansion of CD8+CD57+ cells by flow cytometry. The sample was sorted CD4+, CD8+, or CD8+CD57+ T cells (not recorded which) from PBMCs. The receptor set was obtained from a human donor with aplastic anemia.

The V gene is TRBV20-1, the J gene TRBJ2-1, with 7 nucleotides matching TRBD1. Germline trimming cut 3 bases from V and 8 bases from J; bases unmatched to any gene: 4. The CDR3 runs to 12 residues. Germline CDR1 is DFQATT and CDR2 is SNEGSKA (reference sequence). CDR3 amino acids: CSARPGTDEQFF. The CDR3 bases are TGCAGTGCTAGGCCCGGGACAGATGAGCAGTTCTTC.

The gene calls are TRBV5-1 and TRBJ2-1; D call uncertain. Deletions cut 0 bases from V and 9 bases from J, with 16 bases between. CDR1 and CDR2 (germline): SGHRS, YFSETQ. The length of the CDR3 is 15 residues. The CDR3 is CASSLEVITVVEQFF. The DNA of the CDR3 is TGCGCCAGCAGCTTGGAGGTGATCACAGTGGTTGAGCAGTTCTTC.

The gene calls are TRBV7-9 and TRBJ2-7; unclear D gene. Germline loops: CDR1 SEHNR, CDR2 FQNEAQ (reference sequence). Trimming left V 4 bases short and J 4 bases short, with 14 bases between. The CDR3 sequence is 14 residues long. The CDR3 DNA is TGTGCCAGCAGCTCCTGGACCCGGGCGTACGAGCAGTACTTC. Translated, it gives CASSSWTRAYEQYF.

The CDR3, as DNA: TGTGCCAGCAGCTTAAGTCGGGACTCCTACAATGAGCAGTTCTTC. Protein product: CASSLSRDSYNEQFF. V gene TRBV7-3 combines with J gene TRBJ2-1; tentatively, D is TRBD2 (5 bases). This CDR3 contains 15 residues. Trimming shortened V by 1 base and J by 0 bases, and 7 bases separated the two germline ends. The germline V gene encodes CDR1 SGHTA and CDR2 FQGTGA.

In DNA, the CDR3 is TGCAGTGCTAGACCCCGGGACGGAACAAAGACCCAGTACTTC. As protein: CSARPRDGTKTQYF. This chain connects TRBV20-1 to TRBJ2-5; D tentatively fits TRBD1 or TRBD2 (5 bases each). Germline V gene data show CDR1 as DFQATT and CDR2 as SNEGSKA (reference sequence). Trimming stripped 2 bases from V and 6 bases from J, with 16 bases between. This CDR3 region has 14 residues.

V is TRBV7-8 and J is TRBJ1-4; D may be TRBD1 (6 bases). This CDR3 spans 15 amino acids. From germline, CDR1 is SGHVS and CDR2 FQNEAQ. Trimming removed 5 bases from V and 0 bases from J, with 10 bases in between. The chain's CDR3 is CASSNRDTTNEKLFF. The CDR3 coding sequence is TGTGCCAGCAGCAACCGGGACACAACTAATGAAAAACTGTTTTTT.

J is TRBJ1-3 and V is TRBV10-3; possible D gene TRBD1, 5 bases. The CDR3 totals 15 residues. V dropped 6 bases and J dropped 0 bases, with 12 bases sitting between them. The germline V gene encodes CDR1 ENHRY and CDR2 SYGVKD. The CDR3 DNA is TGTGCCATCAGAGGGGTCAGTGGCTCTGGAAACACCATATATTTT. Translation: CAIRGVSGSGNTIYF.

This chain uses TRBV7-8 with TRBJ1-5; TRBD1 matches at 9 bases. Germline V gene data show CDR1 as SGHVS and CDR2 as FQNEAQ. The CDR3 is made up of 16 amino acids. Trimming took 5 bases from V and 7 from J; bases not matched to a gene: 12. CDR3 DNA: TGTGCCAGCAGCCCCTGGGAGGACAGGGGACACCAGCCCCAGCATTTT. Translated: CASSPWEDRGHQPQHF.

The sample holds many counts of this clonotype. V and J are TRBV15 and TRBJ1-6, with TRBD1 identical over 7 bases. The CDR3 extends over 15 amino acids. In germline, CDR1 is LNHNV, CDR2 YYDKDF (reference sequence). V lost 4 bases, J lost 5 bases, and 5 bases stayed unmatched. CDR3 in DNA: TGTGCCACCAGCAAACAGACAGGGCATAATTCACCCCTCCACTTT. As protein: CATSKQTGHNSPLHF.

This clonotype was seen at least ten times. The chain is built from TRBV10-1 and TRBJ2-3; a weak D match, TRBD2 (5 bases). Germline CDR1 reads WNHNN; CDR2 reads SYGVQD (reference sequence). The V and J ends lost 8 bases and 1 base respectively, with 10 bases between them. The CDR3 loop spans 13 amino acids. In nucleotides, the CDR3 is TGCGCCAGCGGGTTCGGGGGCACAGATACGCAGTATTTT. Amino acids: CASGFGGTDTQYF.

The chain links TRBV13 to TRBJ2-2; TRBD1 aligns across 7 bases. Germline loops: CDR1 PRHDT, CDR2 FYEKMQ (reference sequence). The CDR3 has 15 amino acids. J was trimmed by 5 bases and V by 3 bases; bases with no gene match: 6. The DNA for the CDR3 is TGTGCCAGCAGCTTCTCGCAGGGGGTAACCGGGGAGCTGTTTTTT. Its translation is CASSFSQGVTGELFF.

The CDR3 is CASSYGTETQYF. DNA of the CDR3: TGTGCCAGCAGTTACGGGACAGAGACCCAGTACTTC. The chain is built from TRBV6-1 and TRBJ2-5, with D perhaps matching TRBD1 or TRBD2 (5 bases each). This CDR3 has 12 residues. The germline V and J ends were trimmed by 5 bases and 4 bases, with 8 bases remaining between them. The germline V gene has CDR1 MNHNS and CDR2 SASEGT.

The sample holds many counts of this clonotype. This chain connects TRBV5-6 to TRBJ1-2; 8 bases match TRBD1. The V segment lost 6 bases and the J segment 2 bases; nucleotides outside the gene matches: 9. Germline values: CDR1 SGHDT, CDR2 YYEEEE. CDR3 length: 15 residues. The CDR3 nucleotides read TGTGCCAGCATCCTGACAGGGGTGCCGAACTATGGCTACACCTTC. As protein: CASILTGVPNYGYTF.

The gene calls are TRBV12-3 or TRBV12-4 and TRBJ2-5; 8 nucleotides line up with TRBD2. CDR3 length: 15 residues. Trimming cost V 3 bases and J 0 bases; bases outside gene matches: 3. For the CDR3, the DNA is TGTGCCAGCAGTTTGGTAGCGGGAAACCAAGAGACCCAGTACTTC. This encodes CASSLVAGNQETQYF.

The genes are TRBV10-1 and TRBJ1-2, with 9 bases that match TRBD1. Looked up from germline, CDR1 is WNHNN and CDR2 is SYGVQD (reference sequence). The CDR3 totals 14 residues. V lost 3 bases to trimming and J lost 7 bases; unmatched junction nucleotides: 6. For the CDR3, the DNA is TGCGCCAGCAGTGATCCAGGACAGGGGATTGGCTACACCTTC. It is translated as CASSDPGQGIGYTF.

This clonotype was seen only once. A much larger clone differs by one base, so this may be a read error. The chain has TRBV6-1 and TRBJ1-5; D is perhaps TRBD1 (5 bases). Germline CDR1 reads MNHNS; CDR2 reads SASEGT. The CDR3 has 16 residues. Between the trimmed V and J ends, which lost 1 base and 2 bases, there was a span of 12 bases. CDR3 sequence: CASSEVWGVGNQPQHF. DNA for the CDR3: TGTGCCAGCAGTGAAGTGTGGGGGGTCGGCAATCAGCCCCAGCATTTT.

This clonotype showed up many times. The chain links TRBV19 to TRBJ1-1; no clear D gene. This CDR3 has 15 amino acids. V lost 6 bases to trimming and J lost 1 base, with 15 bases between them. Germline V CDR1 and CDR2: LNHDA, SQIVND (reference sequence). CDR3 protein: CASRPPHYANTEAFF. Here the CDR3 DNA reads TGTGCCAGTAGACCCCCCCACTACGCGAACACTGAAGCTTTCTTT.

The V call is TRBV4-2, the J call TRBJ1-5; D unresolved. The CDR3 runs to 15 residues. Per germline, CDR1 LGHNA and CDR2 YNFKEQ. V lost 1 base and J lost 3, with 10 bases in between. CDR3 region: CASSQVNGLNQPQHF. CDR3 in DNA: TGTGCCAGCAGCCAAGTGAACGGACTCAATCAGCCCCAGCATTTT.

The rearrangement joins TRBV7-9 to TRBJ1-2, with 8 positions matching TRBD1. Germline V gives CDR1 SEHNR, CDR2 FQNEAQ (reference sequence). CDR3 size: 14 residues. After removal of 4 bases from V and 7 bases from J, the junction contained 8 bases not matched to a gene. This CDR3 reads CASSSGQGTAGYTF. CDR3 sequence (DNA): TGTGCCAGCAGCTCCGGACAGGGCACGGCTGGCTACACCTTC.

Points on this clonotype: One end of the junction does not line up with germline, which may come from a read error. The V gene is TRBV7-6, the J gene TRBJ2-5; D uncertain. The CDR3 spans 13 residues. Germline loops: CDR1 SGHVS, CDR2 FNYEAQ. Here the CDR3 reads CASGLVNQETQYF. The CDR3 DNA reads as TGTGCCAGCGGCTTAGTAAATCAAGAGACCCAGTACTTC. The full variable domain, completed using reference TRBV7-6 and TRBJ2-5, is GAGVSQSPRYKVTKRGQDVALRCDPISGHVSLYWYRQALGQGPEFLTYFNYEAQQDKSGLPNDRFSAERPEGSISTLTIQRTEQRDSAMYRCASGLVNQETQYFGPGTRLLVL.

The chain is built from TRBV18 and TRBJ1-2; D remains unclear. The CDR3 loop spans 17 amino acids. CDR1 and CDR2 (germline): KGHSH, LQKENI. Trimming removed 2 bases from V and 4 bases from J, with 20 bases in between. The CDR3 protein is CASSPYNLRGLSYGYTF. The CDR3 bases are TGTGCCAGCTCACCATACAACCTTCGTGGGCTTAGCTATGGCTACACCTTC.

This chain uses TRBV18 with TRBJ1-2, with TRBD1 matching over 9 bases. The trim removed 1 base at V and 13 bases at J, leaving 19 bases unmatched. The CDR3 is 17 residues long. Germline loops: CDR1 KGHSH, CDR2 LQKENI. CDR3 region: CASSPLDTGTGKEVGTF. The CDR3 DNA reads TGTGCCAGCTCACCACTAGACACCGGGACAGGGAAGGAGGTTGGCACCTTC.

Points on this clonotype: One base away lies a much larger clone, so this may be a sequencing read error. V gene TRBV5-5 combines with J gene TRBJ2-2, with TRBD2 identical over 10 bases. V trimming: 1 base; J trimming: 10 bases; junction bases outside the gene matches: 7. The CDR3 consists of 15 residues. Germline CDR1 and CDR2: SGHKS and YYEKEE (reference sequence). DNA of the CDR3: TGTGCCAGCAGCTTGCTAGCGGGAGAGATCGAGGAGCTGTTTTTT. It encodes CASSLLAGEIEELFF.

Here the CDR3 reads CATSRGDRQGDTQYF. Here the CDR3 DNA reads TGTGCCACCAGCAGAGGTGACAGGCAGGGGGATACGCAGTATTTT. The rearrangement uses TRBV15 and TRBJ2-3; a possible D gene is TRBD1 (6 bases). Germline V gene lookup returns CDR1 LNHNV and CDR2 YYDKDF (reference sequence). V was trimmed by 1 base and J by 6 bases, leaving 14 bases between them. The CDR3 length is 15 residues.

On this clonotype: One junction end disagrees with the germline gene, perhaps due to a read error. The chain joins TRBV15 to TRBJ1-2, with D tentatively TRBD1 (5 bases). The CDR3 consists of 14 residues. Looked up from germline, CDR1 is LNHNV and CDR2 is YYDKDF (reference sequence). Here the CDR3 reads CGTSRVEGNYGYTF. CDR3 nucleotides: TGTGGCACCAGCAGAGTCGAGGGGAACTATGGCTACACCTTC.

This chain connects TRBV24-1 to TRBJ1-2; maybe TRBD1 (6 bases). This CDR3 region has 13 residues. V was clipped by 2 bases and J by 8 bases, with 11 bases between them. Germline V CDR1 and CDR2: KGHDR, SFDVKD. The CDR3 here is CATSDSTGRGYTF. CDR3 nucleotide sequence: TGTGCCACCAGTGATTCGACAGGTCGCGGCTACACCTTC.

This clonotype has just one count. A read error may account for a junction end that differs from germline. The rearrangement joins TRBV12-3 or TRBV12-4 to TRBJ1-1; no clear D. The CDR3 spans 11 residues. CDR3 loop: CASAFLGVGEF. CDR3 nucleotides: TGTGCTAGTGCCTTCCTCGGAGTGGGTGAGTTT.